Listed here are 4 T cell receptor beta chains from one sample, sequenced in a study of blood T cell repertoires in COVID-19. Data came from immunoSEQ multiplex PCR; TCRdb stores just in-frame clones and leaves some out. The sample contains about 220,000 clones, 84% of which appear only once. The source material was peripheral blood. All receptors derive from a woman in her thirties who had recovered from COVID-19.

This chain uses TRBV7-6 with TRBJ1-4, with D possibly being TRBD1 (6 bases). The ends were cut back, 5 bases at V and 4 bases at J, with 17 bases in the middle. Germline V gene sequence: CDR1 SGHVS, CDR2 FNYEAQ. CDR3 length: 16 residues. The CDR3 DNA is TGTGCCAGCAGCCCTCGGCCGGGACAAAGTAATGAAAAACTGTTTTTT. Encoded protein: CASSPRPGQSNEKLFF.

V and J are TRBV10-3 and TRBJ2-5; 8 bases are shared with TRBD1. CDR3 length: 15 residues. The V and J ends lost 4 bases and 2 bases, in that order; junction bases with no gene match: 6. CDR1 and CDR2 (germline): ENHRY, SYGVKD. As DNA, the CDR3 is TGTGCCATCAGTGCAGGGACAGGACCTCAAGAGACCCAGTACTTC. It specifies CAISAGTGPQETQYF.

This clone was counted a single time. The rearrangement links TRBV7-3 to TRBJ1-2; TRBD1 agrees at 7 bases. The CDR3 has 13 amino acids. CDR1 and CDR2 from the germline V gene are SGHTA and FQGTGA. Losses at the gene ends were 3 bases for V and 6 bases for J; bases not matched to a gene: 4. In DNA form, the CDR3 reads TGTGCCAGCAGCTTGACAGGGTTACATGGCTACACCTTC. This gives the protein CASSLTGLHGYTF.

This clone was counted between two and nine times. The J gene is TRBJ2-2, the V gene TRBV28, with D possibly matching TRBD2 (6 bases). The CDR3 runs 14 residues. In germline, CDR1 is MDHEN, CDR2 SYDVKM. The V and J ends lost 7 bases and 4 bases respectively, with 13 bases between them. The CDR3 loop is CASKPGLFTGELFF. In DNA form, the CDR3 reads TGTGCCAGCAAACCGGGACTCTTCACCGGGGAGCTGTTTTTT.